The present TCR beta chain was sequenced within a study of T cell responses to AZD1222 COVID-19 vaccine (dated by TCRdb to the early 2020s). The study in broad terms: AZD1222 recipients whose second dose came at about 4 weeks and those whose second dose came at about 12 weeks were combined into one group, since spike-specific TCR depth and breadth did not differ between the two schedules. Enrollment into the trials was organized by age into subgroups of 18-55, 56-69 and 70-plus years, and those subgroups contained approximately 150, 30 and 60 TCR-sequenced participants, respectively. TCR sequencing covered some 240 trial participants: some 210 given two doses of AZD1222 and 26 given two doses of MenACWY control vaccine.

The CDR3 regions of human TCRbeta chains were analyzed by immunosequencing. As for the authors' bioinformatics: TCRs in the repertoires were matched against a reference library of SARS-CoV-2-specific TCRs that had been generated with the MIRA antigen-specificity platform. Breadth was defined as the fraction of unique TCRs that were SARS-CoV-2-associated, and depth was defined as the fraction of total T cells that were SARS-CoV-2-associated. Each spike-specific TCR was assigned to its reactive spike region and to a CD4 or CD8 class using the MIRA data. Log10-transformed breadth and depth values were compared by one-way ANOVA with Sidak's multiple comparisons tests. Sourced from immuneACCESS, this table was stored by TCRdb with only in-frame sequences that have V and J called. A share of the clones is absent; for the studies checked, an unresolved V gene accounts for under half, and the remainder has no known explanation. The D gene and trimming were derived from the DNA, and the V and J assignments and clone size from that table. In this sample the table shows 100,000 or so clones, 70% to 90% of which occur a single time. 15% to 20% of the sample rests with the top ten.

Deletion took 3 bases off V and 2 bases off J, with a span of 5 bases between the germline ends. According to the germline V gene, CDR1 reads MDHEN and CDR2 reads SYDVKM. There are 12 amino acids in the CDR3, from cysteine to phenylalanine inclusive. Of the read, only the CDR3 DNA is kept; its 36 bases are in frame from base 1. In light of the paper, this sample's time point label describes: baseline before first vaccination. Samples from vaccinated people were obtained from the UK trials COV001 and COV002, which included a single-blind randomized controlled phase 2/3 trial of AZD1222 (ChAdOx1 nCoV-19) in healthy adults. For TCRbeta chain sequencing, PBMC samples were collected from trial participants at day 0 and at day 28 after the second dose. Remarks on this clone: Its antigen has not been determined. No per-base quality is available; no much larger clone lies one base away.

Study-wide findings and limitations: Spike-specific TCR breadth and depth rose significantly after two AZD1222 doses compared with day 0 and with MenACWY recipients. Participants were mostly white British and included more females than males, and it was suggested by the authors that clonal diversity may have been underestimated. In the small 56-69-year group, the increase in depth fell short of significance, most likely because of low power. No day 14 peak-response samples were available, so repertoires were characterized only after the peak T cell response. CD4 TCRs associated with the vaccine covered the entire spike protein, and the dominant responses were in regions 160-218 and 743-854. Reportedly, almost half of the unique spike-specific TCRs recognized epitopes lying outside the regions that are mutated in the B.1.351 and B.1.1.7 variants. Conclusions about previously exposed vaccinees are limited, since just six AZD1222 recipients were seropositive for SARS-CoV-2 at baseline.

The chain uses TRBV28 and TRBJ2-7, with the D gene too uncertain to name. The material sequenced was peripheral blood, taken on day 0 of AZD1222 vaccination. This clonotype was obtained from an adult in good health. The CDR3 has the sequence CASSFGTYEQYF. The DNA reads as follows: TGTGCCAGCAGTTTTGGTACCTACGAGCAGTACTTC.